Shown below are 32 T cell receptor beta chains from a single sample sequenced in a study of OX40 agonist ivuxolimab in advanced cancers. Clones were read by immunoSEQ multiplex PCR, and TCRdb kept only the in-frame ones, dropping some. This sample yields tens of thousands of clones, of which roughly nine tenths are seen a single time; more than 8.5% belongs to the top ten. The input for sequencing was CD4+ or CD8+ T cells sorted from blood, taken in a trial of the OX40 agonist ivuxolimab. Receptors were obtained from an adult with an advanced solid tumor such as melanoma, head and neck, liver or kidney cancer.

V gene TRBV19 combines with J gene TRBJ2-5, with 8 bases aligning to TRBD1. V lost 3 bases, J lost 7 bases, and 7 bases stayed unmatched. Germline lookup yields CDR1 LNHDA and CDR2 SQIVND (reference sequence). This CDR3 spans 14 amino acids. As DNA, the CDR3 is TGTGCCAGTAGTATGGCTGACAGGGGCGTGACCCAGTACTTC. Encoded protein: CASSMADRGVTQYF.

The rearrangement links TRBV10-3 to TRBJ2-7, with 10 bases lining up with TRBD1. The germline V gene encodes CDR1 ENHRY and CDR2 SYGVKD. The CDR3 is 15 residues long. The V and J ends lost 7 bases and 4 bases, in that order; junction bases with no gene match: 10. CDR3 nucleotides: TGTGCCATCAAAAGACAGGGGGCCGGTCCTTACGAGCAGTACTTC. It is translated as CAIKRQGAGPYEQYF.

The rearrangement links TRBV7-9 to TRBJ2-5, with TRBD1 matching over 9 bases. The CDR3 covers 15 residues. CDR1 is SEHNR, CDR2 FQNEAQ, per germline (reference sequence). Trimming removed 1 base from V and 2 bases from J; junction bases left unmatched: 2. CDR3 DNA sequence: TGTGCCAGCAGCTTAGGGGACAGGGCTCAAGAGACCCAGTACTTC. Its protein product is CASSLGDRAQETQYF.

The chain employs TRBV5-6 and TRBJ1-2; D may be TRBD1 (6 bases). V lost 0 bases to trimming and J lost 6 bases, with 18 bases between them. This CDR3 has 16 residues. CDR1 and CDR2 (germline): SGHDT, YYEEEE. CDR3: CASSLGAGVFTNGYTF. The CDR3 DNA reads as TGTGCCAGCAGCTTGGGAGCAGGGGTCTTTACTAATGGCTACACCTTC.

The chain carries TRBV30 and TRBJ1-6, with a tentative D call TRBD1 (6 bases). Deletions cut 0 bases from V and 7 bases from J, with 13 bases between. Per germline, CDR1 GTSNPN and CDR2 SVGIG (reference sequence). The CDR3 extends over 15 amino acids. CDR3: CAWSVRGAGNSPLHF. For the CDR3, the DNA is TGTGCCTGGAGTGTACGGGGGGCTGGGAATTCACCCCTCCACTTT.

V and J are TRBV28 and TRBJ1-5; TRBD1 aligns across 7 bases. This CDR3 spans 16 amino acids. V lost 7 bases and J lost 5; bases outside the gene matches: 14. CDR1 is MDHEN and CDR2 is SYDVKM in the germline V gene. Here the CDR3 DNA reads TGTGCCAGCATATTCGGGGGAGGGGGCTATCATCAGCCCCAGCATTTT. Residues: CASIFGGGGYHQPQHF.

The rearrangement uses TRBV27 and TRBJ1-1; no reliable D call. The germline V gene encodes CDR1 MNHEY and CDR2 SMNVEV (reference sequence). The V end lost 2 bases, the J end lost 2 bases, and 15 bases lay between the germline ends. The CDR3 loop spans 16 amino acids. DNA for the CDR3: TGTGCCAGCAGTTTAGGATATCCTACAGTAAACACTGAAGCTTTCTTT. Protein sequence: CASSLGYPTVNTEAFF.

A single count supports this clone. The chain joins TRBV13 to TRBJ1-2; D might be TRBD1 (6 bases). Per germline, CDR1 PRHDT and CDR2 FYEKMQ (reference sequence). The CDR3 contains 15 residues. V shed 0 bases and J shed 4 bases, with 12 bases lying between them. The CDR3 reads CASSLGWGGFYGYTF. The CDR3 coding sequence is TGTGCCAGCAGCTTAGGCTGGGGGGGCTTCTATGGCTACACCTTC. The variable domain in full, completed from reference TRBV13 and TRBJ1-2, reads AAGVIQSPRHLIKEKRETATLKCYPIPRHDTVYWYQQGPGQDPQFLISFYEKMQSDKGSIPDRFSAQQFSDYHSELNMSSLELGDSALYFCASSLGWGGFYGYTFGSGTRLTVV.

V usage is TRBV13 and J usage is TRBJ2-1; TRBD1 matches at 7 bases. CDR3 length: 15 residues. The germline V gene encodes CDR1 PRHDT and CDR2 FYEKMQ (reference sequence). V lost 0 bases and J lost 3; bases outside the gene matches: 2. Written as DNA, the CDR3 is TGTGCCAGCAGCTTAGGACAGGGGCTCTACAATGAGCAGTTCTTC. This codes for CASSLGQGLYNEQFF.

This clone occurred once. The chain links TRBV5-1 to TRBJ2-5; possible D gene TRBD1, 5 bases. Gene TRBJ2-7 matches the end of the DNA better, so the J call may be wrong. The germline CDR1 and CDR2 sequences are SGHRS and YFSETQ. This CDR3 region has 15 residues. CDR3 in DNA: TGCGCCAGCAGCTTGGCCGGTGGGGCGGCCTACGAGCAGTACTTC. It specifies CASSLAGGAAYEQYF.

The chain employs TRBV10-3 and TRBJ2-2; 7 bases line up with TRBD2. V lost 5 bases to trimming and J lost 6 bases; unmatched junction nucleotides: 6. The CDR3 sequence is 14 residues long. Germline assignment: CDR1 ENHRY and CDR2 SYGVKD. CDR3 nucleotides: TGTGCCATCAGTCCGAGCGGGGCCCCCGGGGAGCTGTTTTTT. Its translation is CAISPSGAPGELFF.

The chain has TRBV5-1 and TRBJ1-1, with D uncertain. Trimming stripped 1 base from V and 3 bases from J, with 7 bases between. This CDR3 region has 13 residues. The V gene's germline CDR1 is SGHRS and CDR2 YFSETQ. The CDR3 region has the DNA TGCGCCAGCAGCTTGTCTCCTTACACTGAAGCTTTCTTT. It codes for CASSLSPYTEAFF.

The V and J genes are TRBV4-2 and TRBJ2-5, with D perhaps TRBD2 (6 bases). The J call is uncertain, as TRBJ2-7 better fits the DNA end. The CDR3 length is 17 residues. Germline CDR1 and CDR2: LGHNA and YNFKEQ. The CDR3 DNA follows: TGTGCCAGCAGCAAAGCCCTAACCGGGACTCGAACCTACGAGCAGTACTTC. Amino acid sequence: CASSKALTGTRTYEQYF.

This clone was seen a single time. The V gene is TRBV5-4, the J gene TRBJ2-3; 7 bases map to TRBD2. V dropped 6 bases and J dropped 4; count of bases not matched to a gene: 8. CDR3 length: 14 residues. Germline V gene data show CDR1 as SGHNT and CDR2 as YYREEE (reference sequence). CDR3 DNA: TGTGCCAGCATGGTTGCGGGAGCGTCAGATACGCAGTATTTT. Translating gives CASMVAGASDTQYF.

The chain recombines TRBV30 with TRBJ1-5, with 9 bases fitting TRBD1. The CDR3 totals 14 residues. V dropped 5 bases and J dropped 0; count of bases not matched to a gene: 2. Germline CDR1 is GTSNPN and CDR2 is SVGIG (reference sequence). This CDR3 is CAWGTGFSNQPQHF. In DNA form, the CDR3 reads TGTGCCTGGGGGACAGGGTTTAGCAATCAGCCCCAGCATTTT.

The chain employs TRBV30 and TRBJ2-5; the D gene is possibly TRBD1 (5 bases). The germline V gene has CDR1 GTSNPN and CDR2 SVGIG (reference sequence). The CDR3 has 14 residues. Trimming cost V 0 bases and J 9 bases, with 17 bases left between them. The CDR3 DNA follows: TGTGCCTGGAGTGTACTTTGGACCGAAGGGGCCCAGTACTTC. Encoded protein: CAWSVLWTEGAQYF.

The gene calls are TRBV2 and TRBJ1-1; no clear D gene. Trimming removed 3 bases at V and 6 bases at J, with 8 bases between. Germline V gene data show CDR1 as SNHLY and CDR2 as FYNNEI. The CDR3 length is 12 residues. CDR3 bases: TGTGCCAGCAGTGACAGCCCTCCTGAAGCTTTCTTT. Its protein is CASSDSPPEAFF. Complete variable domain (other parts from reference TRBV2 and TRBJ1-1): EPEVTQTPSHQVTQMGQEVILRCVPISNHLYFYWYRQILGQKVEFLVSFYNNEISEKSEIFDDQFSVERPDGSNFTLKIRSTKLEDSAMYFCASSDSPPEAFFGQGTRLTVV.

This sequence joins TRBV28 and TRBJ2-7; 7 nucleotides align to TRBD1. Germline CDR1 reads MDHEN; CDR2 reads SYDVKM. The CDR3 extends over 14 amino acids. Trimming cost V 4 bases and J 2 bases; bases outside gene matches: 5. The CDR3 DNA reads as TGTGCCAGCAGTTGGACAGGAGACACCTACGAGCAGTACTTC. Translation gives CASSWTGDTYEQYF.

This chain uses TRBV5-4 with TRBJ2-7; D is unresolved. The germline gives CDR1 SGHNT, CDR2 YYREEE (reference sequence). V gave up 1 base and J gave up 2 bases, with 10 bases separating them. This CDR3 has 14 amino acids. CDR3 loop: CASSLIPATYEQYF. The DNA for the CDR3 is TGTGCCAGCAGCTTGATCCCTGCTACCTACGAGCAGTACTTC. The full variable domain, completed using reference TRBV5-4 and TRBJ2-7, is ETGVTQSPTHLIKTRGQQVTLRCSSQSGHNTVSWYQQALGQGPQFIFQYYREEENGRGNFPPRFSGLQFPNYSSELNVNALELDDSALYLCASSLIPATYEQYFGPGTRLTVT.

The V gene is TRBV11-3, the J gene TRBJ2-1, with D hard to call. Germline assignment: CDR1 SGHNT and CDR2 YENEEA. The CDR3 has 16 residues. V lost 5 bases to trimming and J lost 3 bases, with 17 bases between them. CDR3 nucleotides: TGTGCCAGCAGCAAAAAAGGTCTCCAGCTCTACAATGAGCAGTTCTTC. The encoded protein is CASSKKGLQLYNEQFF.

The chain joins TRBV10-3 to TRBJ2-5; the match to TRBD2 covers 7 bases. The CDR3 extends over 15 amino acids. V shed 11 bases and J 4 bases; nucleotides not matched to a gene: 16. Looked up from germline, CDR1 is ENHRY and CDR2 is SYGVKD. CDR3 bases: TGTGCCTCGTGGAGTGGCGGGAGTGGGGTAGAGACCCAGTACTTC. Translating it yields CASWSGGSGVETQYF.

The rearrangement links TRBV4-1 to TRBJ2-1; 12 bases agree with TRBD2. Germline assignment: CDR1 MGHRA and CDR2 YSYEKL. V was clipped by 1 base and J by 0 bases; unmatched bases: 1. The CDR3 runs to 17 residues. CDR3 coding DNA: TGCGCCAGCAGCCAAGCTAGCGGGGGGGCCTCCTACAATGAGCAGTTCTTC. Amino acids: CASSQASGGASYNEQFF.

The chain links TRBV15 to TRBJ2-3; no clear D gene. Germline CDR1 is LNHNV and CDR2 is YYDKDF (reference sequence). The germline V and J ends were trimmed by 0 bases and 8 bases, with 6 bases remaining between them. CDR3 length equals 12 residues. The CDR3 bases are TGTGCCACCAGCAGAGATTGGGGTACGCAGTATTTT. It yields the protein CATSRDWGTQYF.

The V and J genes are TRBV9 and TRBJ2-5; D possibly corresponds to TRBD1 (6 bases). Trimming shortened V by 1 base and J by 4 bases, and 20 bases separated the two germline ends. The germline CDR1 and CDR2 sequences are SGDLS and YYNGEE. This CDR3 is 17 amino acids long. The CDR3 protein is CASSVNPRTGIGETQYF. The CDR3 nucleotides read TGTGCCAGCAGCGTAAACCCGCGTACAGGGATTGGAGAGACCCAGTACTTC.

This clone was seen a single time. The CDR3 DNA follows: TGTGCCAGCAGCAACCGGGACTTAGCAGACGAGCAGTACTTC. The encoded protein is CASSNRDLADEQYF. The V gene is TRBV7-8, the J gene TRBJ2-7, with D possibly matching TRBD2 (6 bases). Germline values: CDR1 SGHVS, CDR2 FQNEAQ. The CDR3 consists of 14 residues. V lost 5 bases to trimming and J lost 5 bases, with 16 bases between them.

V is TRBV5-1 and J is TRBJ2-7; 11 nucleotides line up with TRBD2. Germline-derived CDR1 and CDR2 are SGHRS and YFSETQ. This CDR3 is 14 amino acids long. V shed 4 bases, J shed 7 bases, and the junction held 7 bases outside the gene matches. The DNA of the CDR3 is TGCGCCAGCAGCGTGCTAGCGGGAGGAGGGGAGCAGTACTTC. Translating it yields CASSVLAGGGEQYF.

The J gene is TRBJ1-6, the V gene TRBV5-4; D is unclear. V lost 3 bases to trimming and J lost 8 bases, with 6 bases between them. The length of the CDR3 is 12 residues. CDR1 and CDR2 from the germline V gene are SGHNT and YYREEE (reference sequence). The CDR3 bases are TGTGCCAGCAGCTATCAGGATTCACCCCTCCACTTT. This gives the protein CASSYQDSPLHF.

The CDR3: CASSLARAAGIRSYEQYF. In nucleotides, the CDR3 is TGTGCCAGCAGCTTGGCCCGGGCGGCTGGTATCCGGTCCTACGAGCAGTACTTC. The chain combines TRBV5-6 with TRBJ2-7; D ambiguous. Germline V gene data show CDR1 as SGHDT and CDR2 as YYEEEE. Trimming stripped 0 bases from V and 1 base from J, with 20 bases between. This CDR3 spans 18 amino acids.

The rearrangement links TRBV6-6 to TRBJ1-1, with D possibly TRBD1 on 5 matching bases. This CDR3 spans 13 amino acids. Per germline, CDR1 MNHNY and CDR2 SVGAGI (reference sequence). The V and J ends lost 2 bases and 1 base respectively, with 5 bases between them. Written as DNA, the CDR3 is TGTGCCAGCAGTTACGGACAGAACACTGAAGCTTTCTTT. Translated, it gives CASSYGQNTEAFF.

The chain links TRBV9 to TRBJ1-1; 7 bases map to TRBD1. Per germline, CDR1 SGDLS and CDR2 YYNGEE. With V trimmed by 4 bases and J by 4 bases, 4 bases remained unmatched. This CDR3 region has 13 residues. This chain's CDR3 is CASSLQGGTEAFF. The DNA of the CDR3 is TGTGCCAGCAGCCTTCAGGGGGGCACTGAAGCTTTCTTT.

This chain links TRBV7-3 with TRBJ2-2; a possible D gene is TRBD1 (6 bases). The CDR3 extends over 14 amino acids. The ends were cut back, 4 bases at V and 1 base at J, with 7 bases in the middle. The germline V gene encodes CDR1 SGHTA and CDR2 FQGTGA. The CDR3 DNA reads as TGTGCCAGCAGCTCGGACAGGAACACCGGGGAGCTGTTTTTT. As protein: CASSSDRNTGELFF.

CDR3 DNA: TGTGCCAGCAGCTTGCCGGGGCGACTCGGCGAGCAGTACTTC. Translating it yields CASSLPGRLGEQYF. V gene TRBV5-4 combines with J gene TRBJ2-7; D tentatively reads TRBD1 or TRBD2 (5 bases each). CDR1 SGHNT and CDR2 YYREEE come from the germline V gene (reference sequence). The V end was cut by 1 base, the J end by 6 bases, with 14 bases between. The CDR3 is made up of 14 amino acids.